This TCR beta chain derives from a study of cytomegalovirus exposure and HLA in healthy donors. Whole-study context: The early release's HLA-typed donors yielded roughly 85 million unique TCRs. Overall study findings and caveats: Several top significant clusters appeared, in a later analysis, to be linked to common viral pathogens. In a later analysis, the majority of CMV-associated beta chains seemingly showed HLA restriction. CMV serostatus alone was available as immune exposure information.

From germline, CDR1 is SEHNR and CDR2 FQNEAQ (reference sequence). J gave up 12 bases and V 5 bases, and 11 bases lay outside the gene matches. The length of the CDR3 is 13 residues. This clone appeared a few times. The antigen remains undetermined. It was with 60 Vbeta and 13 Jbeta primers that the PCR ran. The method was immunoSEQ multiplex PCR; TCRdb's version includes in-frame clones alone and lacks a portion of them. This sample carries roughly 170,000 clones, more than 65% of them seen once, and the ten largest clones take 1% to 1.5%. Source material: PBMCs. The receptor was isolated from a girl aged 2 to 10 in good health and CMV-seropositive. The J gene is TRBJ1-1, the V gene TRBV7-9; the match to TRBD1 covers 8 bases. The CDR3 region is CASSPGQDSVTFF. The DNA of the CDR3 is TGTGCCAGCAGCCCGGGACAGGATTCGGTGACTTTCTTT.